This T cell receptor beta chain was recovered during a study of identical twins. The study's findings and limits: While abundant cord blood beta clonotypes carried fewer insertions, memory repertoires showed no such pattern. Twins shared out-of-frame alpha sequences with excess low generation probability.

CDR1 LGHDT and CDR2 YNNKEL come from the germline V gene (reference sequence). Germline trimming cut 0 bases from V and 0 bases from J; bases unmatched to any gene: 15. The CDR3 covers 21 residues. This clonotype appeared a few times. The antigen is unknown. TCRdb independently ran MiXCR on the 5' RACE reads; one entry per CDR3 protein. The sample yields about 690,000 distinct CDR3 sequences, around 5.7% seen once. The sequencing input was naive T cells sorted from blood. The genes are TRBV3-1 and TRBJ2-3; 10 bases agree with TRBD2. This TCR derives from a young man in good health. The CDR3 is CASSQELRVAGGIISTDTQYF. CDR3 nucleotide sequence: TGTGCCAGCAGCCAAGAGTTAAGGGTAGCGGGAGGAATCATTAGCACAGATACGCAGTATTTT.